This T cell receptor (beta chain) was retrieved from a study of T-cell memory formation after mild COVID-19. As for the study in general: In these data, TCR clusters were largely donor specific. Whole-study results and caveats: Prior to infection, memory already included some responding clones, suggesting cross-reactive memory joined. There was a balanced CD4/CD8 profile in clones contracting day 15 to 85, and later expanders leaned CD4+. Shrinking CD4+ clones were chiefly CM and EM; CD8+ ones were chiefly EMRA.

TCRdb analysed the 5' RACE reads with MiXCR anew, one entry per CDR3 protein. The sample yields some 290,000 distinct CDR3 sequences, around 15% seen once. Germline V lookup: CDR1 SEHNR, CDR2 FQNEAQ (reference sequence). This CDR3 has 17 amino acids. V dropped 2 bases and J dropped 5; count of bases not matched to a gene: 14. As to this clonotype: Its specificity is not known.

J is TRBJ1-2 and V is TRBV7-9, with 7 positions matching TRBD1. Sequencing was performed on PBMCs or a T cell subset sorted from them (not recorded which). The sequence came from a man between 18 and 29 years old who had mild COVID-19 (a few samples of this study predate the infection). Cell type and time point are not known. The CDR3 nucleotides read TGTGCCAGCAGCTTATATAGGGACAGCCTGGAGGGGTATGGCTACACCTTC. It yields the protein CASSLYRDSLEGYGYTF.